Shown below are 31 T cell receptor beta chains from a single sample sequenced in a study of T-cell memory formation after mild COVID-19. TCRdb re-called the 5' RACE reads through MiXCR, storing one row per CDR3 protein. Of a few hundred thousand distinct CDR3 sequences detected, around 27% appear once; the ten largest clones hold around an eighth. Sequencing was done on a sample of PBMCs or a T cell subset sorted from them (not recorded which). These receptors came from an adult woman who had mild COVID-19 (a few samples of this study predate the infection). Cell type and time point are not known.

The chain joins TRBV9 to TRBJ2-7; tentatively, D is TRBD2 (6 bases). CDR1 and CDR2 from the germline V gene are SGDLS and YYNGEE. With 0 bases removed from V and 2 bases from J, the gap between germline ends came to 9 bases. This CDR3 region has 14 residues. Here the CDR3 reads CASSVGTTPYEQYF. The CDR3 DNA follows: TGTGCCAGCAGCGTAGGGACTACGCCCTACGAGCAGTACTTC.

This clonotype was counted a few times. The chain is built from TRBV7-2 and TRBJ1-4; the D gene is possibly TRBD1 (6 bases). The germline V and J ends were trimmed by 5 bases and 6 bases, with 16 bases remaining between them. CDR3 size: 15 residues. Germline V lookup: CDR1 SGHTA, CDR2 FQGNSA. CDR3 nucleotides: TGTGCCAGCAGCAGAGACATAGGGGGTGATGAAAAACTGTTTTTT. Its protein is CASSRDIGGDEKLFF. Filled out from reference TRBV7-2 and TRBJ1-4, the complete variable domain reads GAGVSQSPSNKVTEKGKDVELRCDPISGHTALYWYRQSLGQGLEFLIYFQGNSAPDKSGLPSDRFSAERTGGSVSTLTIQRTQQEDSAVYLCASSRDIGGDEKLFFGSGTQLSVL.

This clonotype was seen a few times. The chain links TRBV4-3 to TRBJ2-1; perhaps TRBD2 as D (6 bases). CDR3 length: 15 residues. The germline V gene encodes CDR1 LGHNA and CDR2 YSLEER. V was clipped by 2 bases and J by 3 bases, with 11 bases between them. The CDR3 loop is CASSQIGTRYNEQFF. Written as DNA, the CDR3 is TGCGCCAGCAGCCAAATCGGGACTCGCTACAATGAGCAGTTCTTC.

The table lists this clonotype with a few counts. This sequence joins TRBV5-1 and TRBJ1-2; D not resolved. Germline V lookup: CDR1 SGHRS, CDR2 YFSETQ. This CDR3 is built from 14 residues. Trimming removed 0 bases at V and 1 base at J, with 7 bases between. CDR3 DNA: TGCGCCAGCAGCTTGGTCGGCATTAACTATGGCTACACCTTC. Encoded protein: CASSLVGINYGYTF.

This clonotype was counted many times. This rearrangement joins TRBV29-1 to TRBJ2-2; tentatively, D is TRBD1 or TRBD2 (5 bases each). Trimming removed 4 bases at V and 0 bases at J, with 12 bases between. This CDR3 comprises 15 residues. The V gene's germline CDR1 is SQVTM and CDR2 ANQGSEA. CDR3 DNA: TGCAGCGTTGTGAGGGGCCCTACGAACACCGGGGAGCTGTTTTTT. It translates to CSVVRGPTNTGELFF.

This chain joins TRBV6-2 or TRBV6-3 and TRBJ2-7; the D gene could be TRBD1 or TRBD2 (5 bases each). CDR3 length: 13 residues. Germline loops: CDR1 MNHEY, CDR2 SVGEGT. Trimming removed 8 bases from V and 5 bases from J, with 16 bases in between. The CDR3, as DNA: TGTGCCAGCCAAAGGGACGGTTTAGACGAGCAGTACTTC. Translating gives CASQRDGLDEQYF.

The chain uses TRBV4-1 and TRBJ1-4; D is unclear. V was trimmed by 4 bases and J by 4 bases, leaving 7 bases between them. The CDR3 extends over 13 amino acids. In germline, CDR1 is MGHRA, CDR2 YSYEKL. CDR3 sequence: CASSRSFNEKLFF. CDR3 DNA: TGCGCCAGCAGCCGCTCCTTTAATGAAAAACTGTTTTTT.

This clonotype was picked up a small number of times. This sequence joins TRBV7-9 and TRBJ1-2, with 7 bases aligning to TRBD1. Unmatched junction bases numbered 10, after V lost 5 bases and J lost 4 bases. CDR1 and CDR2 (germline): SEHNR, FQNEAQ (reference sequence). This CDR3 has 15 residues. CDR3 loop: CASSLSQGPGYGYTF. The CDR3 nucleotides read TGTGCCAGCAGCCTATCACAGGGGCCGGGCTATGGCTACACCTTC.

This clonotype was counted between two and nine times. The chain uses TRBV13 and TRBJ2-3, with TRBD1 matching 10 bases. V shed 4 bases, J shed 4 bases, and the junction held 8 bases outside the gene matches. Looked up from germline, CDR1 is PRHDT and CDR2 is FYEKMQ (reference sequence). The CDR3 contains 16 residues. The CDR3 spells CASSSNTGQGPDTQYF. The CDR3 bases are TGTGCCAGCAGCTCAAACACGGGACAGGGGCCAGATACGCAGTATTTT.

CDR3 sequence reads: CASSSFPPSGGAYNEQFF. DNA for the CDR3: TGTGCCAGCAGCTCCTTCCCCCCGTCGGGGGGGGCCTACAATGAGCAGTTCTTC. The gene calls are TRBV7-3 and TRBJ2-1, with TRBD2 identical over 8 bases. The CDR3 consists of 18 residues. Germline CDR1 is SGHTA and CDR2 is FQGTGA. Trimming cost V 4 bases and J 2 bases; bases outside gene matches: 13.

The chain combines TRBV28 with TRBJ2-7; the match to TRBD2 covers 8 bases. The CDR3 is made up of 13 amino acids. Germline lookup yields CDR1 MDHEN and CDR2 SYDVKM. J lost 3 bases, V lost 6 bases, and 4 bases had no gene match. CDR3 region: CASSGGGFYEQYV. The CDR3 nucleotides read TGTGCCAGCAGCGGCGGGGGGTTCTACGAGCAGTACGTC.

CDR3 sequence: CASSFRDGSSYEQYF. In nucleotides, the CDR3 is TGCGCCAGCAGCTTCCGGGACGGGAGCTCCTACGAGCAGTACTTC. The chain has TRBV5-1 and TRBJ2-7; a weak D match, TRBD2 (6 bases). CDR1 SGHRS and CDR2 YFSETQ come from the germline V gene. There are 15 residues in the CDR3. Trimming stripped 2 bases from V and 0 bases from J, with 12 bases between.

This clonotype was counted between two and nine times. The chain carries TRBV7-9 and TRBJ2-1; D could derive from TRBD1 or TRBD2 (6 bases each). V lost 5 bases and J 9 bases, leaving 23 bases between the germline ends. The germline CDR1 and CDR2 sequences are SEHNR and FQNEAQ (reference sequence). The CDR3 has 16 residues. The CDR3 DNA reads TGTGCCAGCAGCCGCCCGTTAGGCGCGGGACATGTTGAGCAGTTCTTC. Its translation is CASSRPLGAGHVEQFF.

The genes are TRBV4-2 and TRBJ2-3; D unresolved. Trimming stripped 3 bases from V and 2 bases from J, with 12 bases between. CDR1 is LGHNA, CDR2 YNFKEQ, per germline. This CDR3 contains 15 residues. The CDR3 nucleotides are TGTGCCAGCAGCCAGGACCGGCATAACACAGATACGCAGTATTTT. Translating it yields CASSQDRHNTDTQYF.

This clonotype has just a few counts. CDR3 DNA sequence: TGCAGCGTTGAATTCTCCTATGGCTACACCTTC. Protein sequence: CSVEFSYGYTF. The chain is built from TRBV29-1 and TRBJ1-2; unclear D gene. The CDR3 contains 11 residues. With 2 bases removed from V and 4 bases from J, the gap between germline ends came to 5 bases. The germline CDR1 and CDR2 sequences are SQVTM and ANQGSEA.

This clonotype was observed a few times. At one boundary the junction diverges from the germline segment, which might be a read error. V is TRBV7-8 and J is TRBJ2-7; D is uncertain. CDR3 length: 13 residues. Per the germline V gene, CDR1 is SGHVS and CDR2 is FQNEAQ. CDR3 region: CASSLGPSDEQYF. The DNA of the CDR3 is TGTGCCAGCAGCTTAGGCCCCTCCGACGAGCAGTACTTC.

This clonotype has just a few counts. The chain couples TRBV6-5 to TRBJ2-7; D unclear. The CDR3 contains 12 residues. CDR1 is MNHEY and CDR2 is SVGAGI in the germline V gene. V gave up 6 bases and J gave up 0 bases, with 6 bases separating them. For the CDR3, the DNA is TGTGCCAGCAGCCAAAGCTCCTACGAGCAGTACTTC. This sequence encodes CASSQSSYEQYF.

The sample holds a few counts of this clonotype. The V gene is TRBV7-9, the J gene TRBJ1-2; possibly TRBD1 for D (5 bases). Per the germline V gene, CDR1 is SEHNR and CDR2 is FQNEAQ (reference sequence). V was clipped by 1 base and J by 4 bases, with 16 bases between them. The CDR3 is 16 amino acids. CDR3 region: CASSLVGIRGPYGYTF. Written as DNA, the CDR3 is TGTGCCAGCAGCTTAGTGGGAATCCGGGGCCCCTATGGCTACACCTTC.

The rearrangement joins TRBV12-5 to TRBJ2-3, with D unclear. Germline V gene lookup returns CDR1 LGHNT and CDR2 FRNRAP. The CDR3 runs to 14 residues. V dropped 0 bases and J dropped 6 bases, with 10 bases sitting between them. DNA for the CDR3: TGTGCTAGTGGTTTGGTACACTACCGGGATACGCAGTATTTT. Translated, it gives CASGLVHYRDTQYF.

The rearrangement uses TRBV7-9 and TRBJ2-3; no firm D call. V was trimmed by 2 bases and J by 7 bases, leaving 13 bases between them. Germline V gives CDR1 SEHNR, CDR2 FQNEAQ (reference sequence). CDR3 length equals 14 residues. In nucleotides, the CDR3 is TGTGCCAGCAGCTTAAACCCACCGGGCCATACGCAGTATTTT. It is translated as CASSLNPPGHTQYF. Full variable domain (remainder filled in from reference TRBV7-9 and TRBJ2-3): DTGVSQNPRHKITKRGQNVTFRCDPISEHNRLYWYRQTLGQGPEFLTYFQNEAQLEKSRLLSDRFSAERPKGSFSTLEIQRTEQGDSAMYLCASSLNPPGHTQYFGPGTRLTVL.

This clonotype was found many times. The chain carries TRBV20-1 and TRBJ1-2; D is undetermined. CDR1 and CDR2 (germline): DFQATT, SNEGSKA (reference sequence). CDR3 size: 10 residues. CDR3 sequence: CSAPLWGYTF. As DNA, the CDR3 is TGCAGCGCTCCGTTATGGGGCTACACCTTC.

This clonotype was detected only once. This chain joins TRBV27 and TRBJ2-4; D is uncertain. The CDR3 loop spans 14 amino acids. Germline loops: CDR1 MNHEY, CDR2 SMNVEV (reference sequence). Trimming removed 2 bases at V and 6 bases at J, with 11 bases between. The CDR3 is CASSLTLVPNIQYF. In DNA form, the CDR3 reads TGTGCCAGCAGTTTAACCCTCGTCCCAAACATTCAGTACTTC.

In this sample, this clonotype turned up a few times. The chain carries TRBV20-1 and TRBJ1-1; D is undetermined. Trimming stripped 0 bases from V and 0 bases from J, with 8 bases between. The CDR3 covers 14 residues. Germline CDR1 reads DFQATT; CDR2 reads SNEGSKA (reference sequence). This chain's CDR3 is CSARDVGLNTEAFF. CDR3 coding DNA: TGCAGTGCTAGAGATGTGGGGTTGAACACTGAAGCTTTCTTT.

The V and J genes are TRBV11-1 and TRBJ2-1; TRBD2 aligns across 7 bases. The trim removed 5 bases at V and 10 bases at J, leaving 11 bases unmatched. Germline values: CDR1 SGHAT, CDR2 FQDESV (reference sequence). CDR3 length equals 14 residues. CDR3 amino acids: CASSRPSGEAEQFF. CDR3 coding DNA: TGTGCCAGCAGCCGCCCAAGCGGGGAGGCGGAGCAGTTCTTC. Full variable domain (rest looked up from reference TRBV11-1 and TRBJ2-1): EAEVAQSPRYKITEKSQAVAFWCDPISGHATLYWYRQILGQGPELLVQFQDESVVDDSQLPKDRFSAERLKGVDSTLKIQPAELGDSAMYLCASSRPSGEAEQFFGPGTRLTVL.

The table lists this clonotype with a few counts. The chain links TRBV11-3 to TRBJ2-1; tentative D call: TRBD1 (5 bases). Trimming pared 0 bases from V and 12 bases from J, leaving 12 bases between. Per the germline V gene, CDR1 is SGHNT and CDR2 is YENEEA. The CDR3 is made up of 13 amino acids. CDR3 nucleotide sequence: TGTGCCAGCAGCTTAGATAGGGGCCCAGGGCAGTTCTTC. Translated: CASSLDRGPGQFF.

The chain carries TRBV13 and TRBJ2-1; perhaps TRBD1 as D (7 bases). The CDR3 runs 18 residues. Germline values: CDR1 PRHDT, CDR2 FYEKMQ (reference sequence). V dropped 0 bases and J dropped 1 base, with 16 bases sitting between them. Written as DNA, the CDR3 is TGTGCCAGCAGCTTAGGACAGGGGAGGCTACTTTCCTACAATGAGCAGTTCTTC. Amino acid sequence: CASSLGQGRLLSYNEQFF.

This clonotype appeared a few times. The chain combines TRBV2 with TRBJ1-1; D call uncertain. Germline loops: CDR1 SNHLY, CDR2 FYNNEI. This CDR3 is built from 13 residues. V lost 7 bases and J lost 3, with 12 bases in between. This chain's CDR3 is CASNGQQDTEAFF. CDR3 DNA sequence: TGTGCCAGCAATGGGCAGCAGGACACTGAAGCTTTCTTT.

The CDR3 sequence is CASSFRSGGGTDTQYF. DNA of the CDR3: TGTGCCAGCAGCTTCAGGTCGGGGGGGGGCACAGATACGCAGTATTTT. J is TRBJ2-3 and V is TRBV7-2; 8 bases are shared with TRBD2. Germline V gene data show CDR1 as SGHTA and CDR2 as FQGNSA. V shed 3 bases and J 1 base; nucleotides not matched to a gene: 6. The CDR3 has 16 residues.

This clonotype has more than one count but fewer than ten. This chain uses TRBV6-6 with TRBJ2-7; 11 nucleotides match TRBD1. The CDR3 spans 15 residues. From germline, CDR1 is MNHNY and CDR2 SVGAGI (reference sequence). V shed 0 bases, J shed 6 bases, and the junction held 4 bases outside the gene matches. CDR3 protein: CASSYSRDRGVEQYF. CDR3 in DNA: TGTGCCAGCAGTTACTCGCGGGACAGGGGGGTCGAGCAGTACTTC.

This clonotype has more than one count but fewer than ten. The chain carries TRBV7-2 and TRBJ2-5; D gene uncertain. Germline CDR1 is SGHTA and CDR2 is FQGNSA. Trimming shortened V by 0 bases and J by 5 bases, and 13 bases separated the two germline ends. CDR3 size: 15 residues. The CDR3 bases are TGTGCCAGCAGCTTAGCGGGCCAAGATGGGGAGACCCAGTACTTC. It yields the protein CASSLAGQDGETQYF.

The chain is built from TRBV7-2 and TRBJ1-1, with a weak D call TRBD1 (5 bases). The CDR3 is made up of 13 amino acids. The V end was cut by 5 bases, the J end by 5 bases, with 12 bases between. The germline gives CDR1 SGHTA, CDR2 FQGNSA. As DNA, the CDR3 is TGTGCCAGCAGCCCCTGGGGGGGGACTGAAGCTTTCTTT. Translated, it gives CASSPWGGTEAFF.